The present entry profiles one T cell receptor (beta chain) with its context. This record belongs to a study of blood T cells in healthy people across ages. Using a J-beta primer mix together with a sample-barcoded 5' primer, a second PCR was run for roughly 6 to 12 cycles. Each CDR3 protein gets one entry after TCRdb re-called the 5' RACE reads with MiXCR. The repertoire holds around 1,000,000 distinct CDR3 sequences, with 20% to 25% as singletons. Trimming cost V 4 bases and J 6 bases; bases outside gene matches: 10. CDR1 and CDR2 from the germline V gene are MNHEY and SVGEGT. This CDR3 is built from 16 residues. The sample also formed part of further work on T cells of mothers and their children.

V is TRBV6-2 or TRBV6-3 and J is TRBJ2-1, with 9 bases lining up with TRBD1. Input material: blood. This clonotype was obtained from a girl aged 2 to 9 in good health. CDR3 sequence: CASSSITGGASNEQFF. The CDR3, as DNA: TGTGCCAGCAGTTCGATTACAGGGGGCGCCTCCAATGAGCAGTTCTTC.